This paragraph covers one T cell receptor (beta chain) sequence. Which antigen it targets is not known. No much larger clonotype is one base removed from it; base qualities were not supplied. The sample comes from a study of T cell responses to AZD1222 COVID-19 vaccine (dated by TCRdb to the early 2020s). For the study in its entirety: AZD1222 recipients whose second dose came at about 4 weeks and those whose second dose came at about 12 weeks were combined into one group, since spike-specific TCR depth and breadth did not differ between the two schedules. TCR sequencing was performed for some 250 trial participants, of whom 207 were given two doses of AZD1222 and roughly 25 were given two doses of MenACWY control vaccine. Trial participants were enrolled by age into 18-55, 56-69 and 70-plus year subgroups, with approximately 150, 28 and 58 TCR-sequenced participants respectively. The paper's findings and limits, for the study overall: After two AZD1222 doses, both the breadth and the depth of spike-specific TCRs were significantly higher than at day 0 and than in MenACWY recipients. Conclusions about previously exposed vaccinees were limited because only six AZD1222 recipients were SARS-CoV-2 seropositive at baseline. In the small 56-69-year group, the increase in depth fell short of significance, most likely because of low power. Reportedly, almost half of the unique spike-specific TCRs recognized epitopes lying outside the regions that are mutated in the B.1.351 and B.1.1.7 variants. Participants were mostly white British and included more females than males, and it was suggested by the authors that clonal diversity may have been underestimated. CD4 TCRs associated with the vaccine covered the entire spike protein, and the dominant responses were in regions 160-218 and 743-854. Because no day 14 peak-response samples were available, repertoires were characterized only after the peak T cell response.

The germline ends are 8 bases apart after V is trimmed by 0 bases and J by 3 bases. Sequences LGHNA (CDR1) and YSLEER (CDR2) are obtained from the germline V gene. Its CDR3 holds 15 amino acids, cysteine through phenylalanine. Just CDR3 DNA is preserved here, 45 bases in frame from base 1. The CDR3 regions of human TCRbeta chains were subjected to immunosequencing. As for the authors' bioinformatics: Repertoire TCRs were checked for matches against a reference library of SARS-CoV-2-specific TCRs that had been generated using the MIRA antigen-specificity platform. Breadth was defined as the fraction of unique TCRs that were SARS-CoV-2-associated. Depth was defined as the fraction of total T cells that were SARS-CoV-2-associated. Using the MIRA data, each spike-specific TCR was mapped to the spike region that the TCR reacts to and placed in a CD4 or CD8 class. Log10-transformed breadth and depth values were compared by one-way ANOVA with Sidak's multiple comparisons tests. In its TCRdb copy, this immuneACCESS table keeps in-frame sequences only and misses some clones. Where compared with another copy, unresolved V genes explain less than half of these, and the others have no known cause. V and J calls and clone size are as listed in that table; D and trimming were resolved from the DNA. The sample table records 140,000 to 150,000 clones; 92% of these occur just once. Under 4% of the sample belongs to the ten largest clones.

Read against the paper, the sample's time point label means: baseline before first vaccination. The vaccinee samples were drawn from two UK trials, COV001 and COV002, one of which was a single-blind randomized controlled phase 2/3 trial testing AZD1222 (ChAdOx1 nCoV-19) in healthy adults. For TCRbeta chain sequencing, PBMC samples from trial participants were taken at day 0 and at day 28 after the second dose. Sequenced material: peripheral blood, taken on day 0 of AZD1222 vaccination. The sequence was obtained from an adult in good health. The V gene is TRBV4-3 and the J gene is TRBJ2-2, and TRBD1 may be the D gene, going by 5 matching bases. The bases read TGCGCCAGCAGCCAAGACAGGGTTCACACCGGGGAGCTGTTTTTT. It translates to CASSQDRVHTGELFF.